Below, 25 T cell receptor beta chains from the same sample are listed, as sequenced in a study of glioma-infiltrating T cells after dendritic cell vaccination. The time point here: after dendritic cell vaccination, including at tumor progression/relapse. TCRdb's copy holds only in-frame clones and misses some; the assay was immunoSEQ multiplex PCR. The sample consists of fewer than 70,000 clones, more than 75% of them appearing once. The source material was blood, sampled after dendritic cell vaccination. The receptor source for this set is a human donor with glioblastoma.

This sequence joins TRBV15 and TRBJ2-5, with 9 bases matching TRBD2. Germline assignment: CDR1 LNHNV and CDR2 YYDKDF (reference sequence). J lost 1 base, V lost 1 base, and 10 bases had no gene match. The CDR3 loop spans 18 amino acids. The CDR3 here is CATSRGIGLAGPQETQYF. CDR3 DNA sequence: TGTGCCACCAGCAGAGGGATTGGGCTAGCGGGGCCCCAAGAGACCCAGTACTTC.

The chain combines TRBV13 with TRBJ2-1, with 10 bases matching TRBD2. V lost 4 bases and J lost 7; bases outside the gene matches: 7. CDR3 length: 15 residues. Germline CDR1 PRHDT, CDR2 FYEKMQ (reference sequence). CDR3 bases: TGTGCCAGCAGCTCCAGCGGGGGGGCGATGAATGAGCAGTTCTTC. It specifies CASSSSGGAMNEQFF.

The count of this clone is one. At the DNA level, this CDR3 is encoded by other sequences in the same sample as well. The gene calls are TRBV9 and TRBJ2-1; tentative D call: TRBD2 (5 bases). Trimming cost V 0 bases and J 8 bases, with 9 bases left between them. The CDR3 extends over 13 amino acids. The germline CDR1 and CDR2 sequences are SGDLS and YYNGEE. CDR3 in amino acids: CASSVGGQHEQFF. The CDR3 bases are TGTGCCAGCAGCGTAGGAGGGCAGCATGAGCAGTTCTTC.

This chain connects TRBV6-5 to TRBJ1-6, with a tentative D call TRBD1 (5 bases). V was trimmed by 0 bases and J by 9 bases, leaving 15 bases between them. The CDR3 length is 16 residues. Germline lookup yields CDR1 MNHEY and CDR2 SVGAGI. Here the CDR3 DNA reads TGTGCCAGCAGTTACTCGATAGGGGCATCTCGTTCACCCCTCCACTTT. Protein sequence: CASSYSIGASRSPLHF.

CDR3 sequence: CASRATGNSNQPQHF. The CDR3 DNA sequence: TGTGCCAGCAGAGCGACAGGCAATAGCAATCAGCCCCAGCATTTT. The chain joins TRBV6-1 to TRBJ1-5; perhaps TRBD1 as D (6 bases). CDR1 is MNHNS, CDR2 SASEGT, per germline. This CDR3 has 15 residues. Trimming pared 6 bases from V and 0 bases from J, leaving 12 bases between.

The rearrangement uses TRBV4-2 and TRBJ2-1, with a tentative D call TRBD2 (6 bases). The germline V gene encodes CDR1 LGHNA and CDR2 YNFKEQ. Trimming cost V 4 bases and J 7 bases, with 11 bases left between them. The CDR3 contains 13 residues. The CDR3 sequence is CASSPRLDNEQFF. The CDR3 DNA reads TGTGCCAGCAGCCCCAGACTAGATAATGAGCAGTTCTTC.

The chain joins TRBV11-1 to TRBJ1-4; no clear D gene. The CDR3 extends over 13 amino acids. Germline V gene data show CDR1 as SGHAT and CDR2 as FQDESV (reference sequence). Between the trimmed V and J ends, which lost 8 bases and 7 bases, there was a span of 14 bases. CDR3 in DNA: TGTGCCAGCTCCGGGAGTCGGAGTGAAAAACTGTTTTTT. Translation: CASSGSRSEKLFF.

The V call is TRBV4-3, the J call TRBJ1-1; a possible D gene is TRBD1 (6 bases). V shed 4 bases and J shed 0 bases, with 12 bases lying between them. CDR3 size: 15 residues. Germline-derived CDR1 and CDR2 are LGHNA and YSLEER. CDR3 coding DNA: TGCGCCAGCAGCCCATTGGACAGATTGAACACTGAAGCTTTCTTT. It encodes CASSPLDRLNTEAFF.

This clone was seen once. V gene TRBV29-1 combines with J gene TRBJ2-5; 9 bases fit TRBD1. Judging by the DNA end, TRBJ2-7 fits better; the J call may be wrong. CDR1 is SQVTM and CDR2 is ANQGSEA in the germline V gene. The CDR3 is 15 residues long. This CDR3 reads CSVSRTGEGSYEQYF. The CDR3 DNA is TGCAGCGTTTCTCGGACAGGGGAAGGGTCCTACGAGCAGTACTTC.

The chain links TRBV9 to TRBJ1-6; 9 positions match TRBD1. J lost 11 bases, V lost 3 bases, and 9 bases had no gene match. Germline loops: CDR1 SGDLS, CDR2 YYNGEE. CDR3 size: 15 residues. DNA for the CDR3: TGTGCCAGCAGCGCATCCGGGACAGGGAGGGCACCCCTCCACTTT. Protein product: CASSASGTGRAPLHF. Full variable domain (remainder filled in from reference TRBV9 and TRBJ1-6): DSGVTQTPKHLITATGQRVTLRCSPRSGDLSVYWYQQSLDQGLQFLIQYYNGEERAKGNILERFSAQQFPDLHSELNLSSLELGDSALYFCASSASGTGRAPLHFGNGTRLTVT.

The chain couples TRBV4-3 to TRBJ2-7, with 8 positions matching TRBD2. The V gene end was trimmed by 1 base and the J gene end by 0 bases; junction bases not matched to a gene: 8. Germline loops: CDR1 LGHNA, CDR2 YSLEER. The CDR3 consists of 17 residues. DNA for the CDR3: TGCGCCAGCAGCCAAGCCCTTACTAGCGGTAGCTCCTACGAGCAGTACTTC. It translates to CASSQALTSGSSYEQYF.

This clone showed up just a few times. This chain uses TRBV7-9 with TRBJ1-2; 7 bases are a match to TRBD1. CDR3 length: 13 residues. V lost 5 bases to trimming and J lost 2 bases; unmatched junction nucleotides: 2. CDR1 and CDR2 (germline): SEHNR, FQNEAQ (reference sequence). CDR3 sequence (DNA): TGTGCCAGCAGCGTGGGACAGAACTATGGCTACACCTTC. As protein: CASSVGQNYGYTF.

The rearrangement uses TRBV19 and TRBJ1-2; no clear D gene. V was cut by 5 bases and J by 0 bases, with 16 bases left in between. Germline CDR1 reads LNHDA; CDR2 reads SQIVND (reference sequence). The CDR3 runs 16 residues. CDR3 in amino acids: CASSWPATPSNYGYTF. The DNA of the CDR3 is TGTGCCAGTAGTTGGCCGGCGACACCTTCTAACTATGGCTACACCTTC.

In nucleotides, the CDR3 is TGTGCCAGCAGTTTATCCGGGGGCAATCAGCCCCAGCATTTT. It is translated as CASSLSGGNQPQHF. The chain combines TRBV28 with TRBJ1-5; D unresolved. The CDR3 spans 14 residues. Per the germline V gene, CDR1 is MDHEN and CDR2 is SYDVKM. V shed 1 base and J shed 2 bases, with 6 bases lying between them. Based on the CDR3 plus reference TRBV28 and TRBJ1-5, the full variable domain is DVKVTQSSRYLVKRTGEKVFLECVQDMDHENMFWYRQDPGLGLRLIYFSYDVKMKEKGDIPEGYSVSREKKERFSLILESASTNQTSMYLCASSLSGGNQPQHFGDGTRLSIL.

The V call is TRBV7-3, the J call TRBJ2-2, with D perhaps matching TRBD2 (5 bases). The CDR3 contains 15 residues. Germline CDR1 is SGHTA and CDR2 is FQGTGA. V was pared by 2 bases and J by 4 bases, with 11 bases between. CDR3 sequence: CASSLAGRSTGELFF. CDR3 nucleotides: TGTGCCAGCAGCTTAGCGGGTAGGAGCACCGGGGAGCTGTTTTTT. Full variable domain (outside the CDR3, taken from reference TRBV7-3 and TRBJ2-2): GAGVSQTPSNKVTEKGKYVELRCDPISGHTALYWYRQSLGQGPEFLIYFQGTGAADDSGLPNDRFFAVRPEGSVSTLKIQRTERGDSAVYLCASSLAGRSTGELFFGEGSRLTVL.

The chain couples TRBV7-3 to TRBJ2-2; 7 bases line up with TRBD2. This CDR3 spans 16 amino acids. V lost 5 bases and J lost 0; bases outside the gene matches: 6. CDR1 SGHTA and CDR2 FQGTGA come from the germline V gene. CDR3 loop: CASSERAGTNTGELFF. The CDR3 region has the DNA TGTGCCAGCAGCGAGAGAGCGGGGACGAACACCGGGGAGCTGTTTTTT.

The chain couples TRBV9 to TRBJ2-7; TRBD2 is a possible D gene (5 bases). V lost 3 bases, J lost 0 bases, and 7 bases lay in between. The CDR3 loop spans 13 amino acids. Germline V gives CDR1 SGDLS, CDR2 YYNGEE. CDR3 DNA: TGTGCCAGCAGCGGAGGGAACTCCTACGAGCAGTACTTC. Translating gives CASSGGNSYEQYF.

This chain uses TRBV29-1 with TRBJ1-2; TRBD1 agrees at 8 bases. Per the germline V gene, CDR1 is SQVTM and CDR2 is ANQGSEA. The CDR3 has 14 amino acids. J gave up 8 bases and V 1 base, and 9 bases lay outside the gene matches. CDR3 nucleotides: TGCAGCGTTGAAGTTCTTGGGACAGGACTAGGCTACACCTTC. This gives the protein CSVEVLGTGLGYTF.

The chain recombines TRBV6-5 with TRBJ2-7; 10 nucleotides match TRBD2. Germline CDR1 is MNHEY and CDR2 is SVGAGI. This CDR3 contains 15 residues. The V and J ends lost 2 bases and 4 bases, in that order; junction bases with no gene match: 5. CDR3 in DNA: TGTGCCAGCAGTTACGTAGCGGGGGGAGCATACGAGCAGTACTTC. It encodes CASSYVAGGAYEQYF.

The V and J genes are TRBV4-3 and TRBJ1-5; a possible D gene is TRBD1 (6 bases). Looked up from germline, CDR1 is LGHNA and CDR2 is YSLEER. CDR3 size: 13 residues. Deletions cut 3 bases from V and 5 bases from J, with 8 bases between. The chain's CDR3 is CASSQSGDQPQHF. DNA of the CDR3: TGCGCCAGCAGCCAGTCAGGGGATCAGCCCCAGCATTTT.

The V and J genes are TRBV19 and TRBJ2-1; 7 nucleotides agree with TRBD2. Unmatched junction bases numbered 8, after V lost 0 bases and J lost 3 bases. Germline V lookup: CDR1 LNHDA, CDR2 SQIVND (reference sequence). This CDR3 comprises 17 residues. CDR3 nucleotides: TGTGCCAGTAGTATAGATCCCCCGGCTAGCGGCTACAATGAGCAGTTCTTC. Its translation: CASSIDPPASGYNEQFF.

V is TRBV7-9 and J is TRBJ1-5; D is possibly TRBD1 (6 bases). Trimming removed 5 bases at V and 3 bases at J, with 11 bases between. Germline V gene lookup returns CDR1 SEHNR and CDR2 FQNEAQ (reference sequence). This CDR3 region has 14 residues. The CDR3 DNA follows: TGTGCCAGCAGCCTAGGGACAAACAATCAGCCCCAGCATTTT. Amino acid sequence: CASSLGTNNQPQHF.

The chain couples TRBV11-3 to TRBJ1-2, with TRBD1 as a possible D gene (6 bases). The CDR3 consists of 14 residues. Germline CDR1 is SGHNT and CDR2 is YENEEA. V lost 6 bases, J lost 2 bases, and 13 bases lay in between. CDR3 DNA sequence: TGTGCCAGCAGTTCAAGCGGACAGAACTATGGCTACACCTTC. It translates to CASSSSGQNYGYTF. Together with reference TRBV11-3 and TRBJ1-2, the CDR3 gives the full variable domain: EAGVVQSPRYKIIEKKQPVAFWCNPISGHNTLYWYLQNLGQGPELLIRYENEEAVDDSQLPKDRFSAERLKGVDSTLKIQPAELGDSAVYLCASSSSGQNYGYTFGSGTRLTVV.

The chain couples TRBV5-6 to TRBJ2-1; 8 positions match TRBD2. Germline CDR1 is SGHDT and CDR2 is YYEEEE. This CDR3 is 14 amino acids long. Unmatched junction bases numbered 1, after V lost 2 bases and J lost 3 bases. CDR3 in amino acids: CASSFSGVYNEQFF. DNA for the CDR3: TGTGCCAGCAGCTTTAGCGGGGTCTACAATGAGCAGTTCTTC.

The chain couples TRBV4-3 to TRBJ1-2; D is ambiguous. Trimming stripped 0 bases from V and 3 bases from J, with 14 bases between. CDR3 length: 16 residues. Germline-derived CDR1 and CDR2 are LGHNA and YSLEER. CDR3 region: CASSQDHRGVDYGYTF. In DNA, the CDR3 is TGCGCCAGCAGCCAAGATCACCGGGGAGTGGACTATGGCTACACCTTC.